These 25 T cell receptor beta chains originate from one sample sequenced in a study of identical twins. TCRdb redid the calling of the 5' RACE reads with MiXCR, one entry per CDR3 protein. This table holds approximately 1.8 million distinct CDR3 sequences, roughly a third found once. The sample consisted of cord blood. The receptor set was obtained from a newborn girl in good health.

The DNA of the CDR3 is TGTGCCAGCAGTGTACAGGGGTCCATGAACACTGAAGCTTTCTTT. Amino acid sequence: CASSVQGSMNTEAFF. The rearrangement links TRBV6-1 to TRBJ1-1; TRBD1 agrees at 7 bases. There are 15 residues in the CDR3. V lost 4 bases to trimming and J lost 0 bases; unmatched junction nucleotides: 5. Germline CDR1 and CDR2: MNHNS and SASEGT.

This clonotype was found a few times. CDR3 residues: CSARLSFGQSSYEQYF. The CDR3, as DNA: TGCAGTGCTAGATTGTCCTTTGGTCAAAGCTCCTACGAGCAGTACTTC. The chain employs TRBV20-1 and TRBJ2-7, with unresolved D. The germline CDR1 and CDR2 sequences are DFQATT and SNEGSKA (reference sequence). The CDR3 contains 16 residues. V lost 2 bases and J lost 0, with 17 bases in between.

This clonotype was found many times. The chain couples TRBV5-1 to TRBJ1-2; D uncertain. This CDR3 has 14 residues. The germline gives CDR1 SGHRS, CDR2 YFSETQ. With 1 base removed from V and 4 bases from J, the gap between germline ends came to 11 bases. The chain's CDR3 is CASSLNFGPYGYTF. For the CDR3, the DNA is TGCGCCAGCAGCTTGAATTTCGGACCCTATGGCTACACCTTC.

The chain joins TRBV12-3 or TRBV12-4 to TRBJ2-3; 7 nucleotides align to TRBD2. The CDR3 is made up of 15 amino acids. V trimming: 3 bases; J trimming: 6 bases; junction bases outside the gene matches: 9. The CDR3 DNA sequence: TGTGCCAGCAGTTTCGGACCGGGGGGAGCTGATACGCAGTATTTT. This sequence encodes CASSFGPGGADTQYF.

This clonotype showed up many times. The rearrangement uses TRBV12-3 or TRBV12-4 and TRBJ2-3, with D perhaps matching TRBD2 (7 bases). This CDR3 region has 16 residues. V lost 4 bases and J lost 8, with 22 bases in between. The CDR3 DNA follows: TGTGCCAGCAGTTCCCCCCCCTCGGGGGGCTTGGGTACGCAGTATTTT. Its protein product is CASSSPPSGGLGTQYF.

This sequence joins TRBV24-1 and TRBJ2-4; D tentatively reads TRBD1 or TRBD2 (6 bases each). The DNA matches TRBJ2-7 better at its end, which makes the J call doubtful. Germline values: CDR1 KGHDR, CDR2 SFDVKD. There are 14 residues in the CDR3. Here the CDR3 DNA reads TGTGCCACCAGTGAAGGGGGGCTTGGGTACGAGCAGTACTTC. Translation gives CATSEGGLGYEQYF.

This clonotype was counted a few times. This chain uses TRBV27 with TRBJ1-1; TRBD1 aligns across 7 bases. The CDR3 totals 15 residues. Germline V gene lookup returns CDR1 MNHEY and CDR2 SMNVEV (reference sequence). Trimming removed 4 bases from V and 1 base from J; junction bases left unmatched: 6. The CDR3 DNA reads as TGTGCCAGCAGTTACGGGACAGAACGGAACACTGAAGCTTTCTTT. This encodes CASSYGTERNTEAFF.

J is TRBJ1-5 and V is TRBV16; TRBD1 agrees at 7 bases. V dropped 0 bases and J dropped 3; count of bases not matched to a gene: 5. This CDR3 contains 16 residues. Germline V gene lookup returns CDR1 KGHSY and CDR2 FQNENV. The CDR3 is CASSQSYGQANQPQHF. In DNA form, the CDR3 reads TGTGCCAGCAGCCAATCGTACGGACAGGCCAATCAGCCCCAGCATTTT.

This clonotype was seen a handful of times. The chain uses TRBV12-3 or TRBV12-4 and TRBJ1-3; D gene uncertain. This CDR3 region has 14 residues. With 5 bases removed from V and 0 bases from J, the gap between germline ends came to 8 bases. CDR3 sequence reads: CASSGRPSGNTIYF. The CDR3 coding sequence is TGTGCCAGCAGTGGACGGCCCTCTGGAAACACCATATATTTT.

This clonotype appeared many times. The chain joins TRBV20-1 to TRBJ2-3; possibly TRBD1 for D (6 bases). This CDR3 is 10 amino acids long. V was shortened by 6 bases and J by 9 bases, with 10 bases between the two germline ends. In germline, CDR1 is DFQATT, CDR2 SNEGSKA (reference sequence). The CDR3 region has the DNA TGCAGTGCGTTACAGGGAACGCAGTATTTT. As protein: CSALQGTQYF.

The sample holds one count of this clonotype. This chain uses TRBV3-1 with TRBJ2-2, with 9 positions matching TRBD2. Trimming cost V 7 bases and J 5 bases; bases outside gene matches: 8. From germline, CDR1 is LGHDT and CDR2 YNNKEL (reference sequence). CDR3 length: 15 residues. CDR3 nucleotides: TGTGCCAGCACGGGGACTAGCACTTGGACCGGGGAGCTGTTTTTT. It yields the protein CASTGTSTWTGELFF. The whole variable domain, remainder taken from reference TRBV3-1 and TRBJ2-2, is DTAVSQTPKYLVTQMGNDKSIKCEQNLGHDTMYWYKQDSKKFLKIMFSYNNKELIINETVPNRFSPKSPDKAHLNLHINSLELGDSAVYFCASTGTSTWTGELFFGEGSRLTVL.

The gene calls are TRBV10-3 and TRBJ1-1; TRBD1 might be the D (5 bases). There are 19 residues in the CDR3. V shed 1 base and J shed 4 bases, with 25 bases lying between them. From germline, CDR1 is ENHRY and CDR2 SYGVKD. CDR3 amino acids: CAISEYKPGTWGGGTEAFF. In DNA form, the CDR3 reads TGTGCCATCAGTGAGTACAAACCCGGGACCTGGGGTGGCGGCACTGAAGCTTTCTTT.

As to this clonotype: A junction boundary mismatches the germline segment, possibly from a read error. The chain has TRBV2 and TRBJ2-3; D uncertain. The CDR3 is made up of 14 amino acids. The germline V gene encodes CDR1 SNHLY and CDR2 FYNNEI. The CDR3 is CAGSEAGSTDTQYF. CDR3 DNA: TGTGCCGGCAGTGAAGCCGGAAGCACAGATACGCAGTATTTT. The whole variable domain, remainder taken from reference TRBV2 and TRBJ2-3, is EPEVTQTPSHQVTQMGQEVILRCVPISNHLYFYWYRQILGQKVEFLVSFYNNEISEKSEIFDDQFSVERPDGSNFTLKIRSTKLEDSAMYFCAGSEAGSTDTQYFGPGTRLTVL.

The chain is built from TRBV27 and TRBJ1-1; the D is unclear. Germline assignment: CDR1 MNHEY and CDR2 SMNVEV (reference sequence). The length of the CDR3 is 16 residues. Trimming removed 5 bases at V and 0 bases at J, with 16 bases between. The chain's CDR3 is CASSLKPRILNTEAFF. The CDR3 region has the DNA TGTGCCAGCAGTCTAAAACCCCGGATCCTGAACACTGAAGCTTTCTTT.

The V call is TRBV20-1, the J call TRBJ1-4, with TRBD1 matching over 9 bases. The length of the CDR3 is 13 residues. The germline V gene encodes CDR1 DFQATT and CDR2 SNEGSKA (reference sequence). The trim removed 7 bases at V and 7 bases at J, leaving 7 bases unmatched. In DNA form, the CDR3 reads TGCAGTGTTGGACAGGGGCGGGGTGAAAAACTGTTTTTT. Translation: CSVGQGRGEKLFF.

This clonotype was detected many times. The chain has TRBV3-1 and TRBJ2-3, with a tentative D call TRBD2 (5 bases). In germline, CDR1 is LGHDT, CDR2 YNNKEL (reference sequence). Trimming shortened V by 1 base and J by 4 bases, and 6 bases separated the two germline ends. This CDR3 comprises 13 residues. The CDR3 reads CASSQGGADTQYF. CDR3 coding DNA: TGTGCCAGCAGCCAAGGGGGAGCAGATACGCAGTATTTT.

This chain connects TRBV20-1 to TRBJ2-3; possible D gene TRBD2, 6 bases. V lost 3 bases to trimming and J lost 0 bases, with 10 bases between them. The CDR3 has 14 residues. Germline V lookup: CDR1 DFQATT, CDR2 SNEGSKA (reference sequence). The CDR3 protein is CSASERASTDTQYF. In DNA form, the CDR3 reads TGCAGTGCTAGCGAGCGGGCTAGCACAGATACGCAGTATTTT.

This clonotype appeared a few times. The V gene is TRBV11-3, the J gene TRBJ2-3, with D perhaps matching TRBD1 (5 bases). With 5 bases removed from V and 0 bases from J, the gap between germline ends came to 12 bases. Germline CDR1 and CDR2: SGHNT and YENEEA. The CDR3 runs 15 residues. This chain's CDR3 is CASSTQGLSTDTQYF. The CDR3 coding sequence is TGTGCCAGCAGCACGCAGGGCCTTAGCACAGATACGCAGTATTTT.

This clonotype turned up a few times. This may be a read error: a much more frequent sequence differs by one nucleotide. The genes are TRBV7-9 and TRBJ1-1, with TRBD1 matching over 8 bases. After removal of 2 bases from V and 6 bases from J, the junction contained 2 bases not matched to a gene. The length of the CDR3 is 13 residues. CDR1 is SEHNR and CDR2 is FQNEAQ in the germline V gene (reference sequence). The CDR3 DNA follows: TGTGCCAGCAGCTTACAGGGGGCCCCTGAAGCTTTCTTT. Translation: CASSLQGAPEAFF.

The rearrangement links TRBV12-3 or TRBV12-4 to TRBJ2-3; D possibly uses TRBD1 or TRBD2 (5 bases each). Trimming removed 8 bases from V and 1 base from J, with 19 bases in between. This CDR3 has 16 residues. The CDR3, as DNA: TGTGCCAGCCTGATAAAGTCCGGGACCGGCACAGATACGCAGTATTTT. Encoded protein: CASLIKSGTGTDTQYF.

The chain employs TRBV7-2 and TRBJ2-1; TRBD1 matches 8 bases. Germline lookup yields CDR1 SGHTA and CDR2 FQGNSA. The CDR3 sequence is 16 residues long. V lost 3 bases to trimming and J lost 6 bases; unmatched junction nucleotides: 10. The CDR3 DNA sequence: TGTGCCAGCAGCTTCCTGGGGGACAGGATATCCAATGAGCAGTTCTTC. This translates into CASSFLGDRISNEQFF.

This clonotype was seen a handful of times. This chain connects TRBV21-1 to TRBJ2-1; TRBD2, the table's D call, was not compared with the DNA. TRBV21-1 is noted as a pseudogene. The CDR3 length is 15 residues. DNA of the CDR3: TGTGCCAGCAGCAAAGGGAGCGGGAGGGGCAATGAGCAGTTCTTC. It codes for CASSKGSGRGNEQFF.

This clonotype has more than one count but fewer than ten. The chain uses TRBV2 and TRBJ2-1; TRBD2 might be the D (6 bases). This CDR3 has 13 residues. Trimming took off 5 bases at V and 12 bases at J, with 17 bases between the two ends. Germline loops: CDR1 SNHLY, CDR2 FYNNEI. CDR3 sequence reads: CASSIGLTWGQFF. In nucleotides, the CDR3 is TGTGCCAGCAGTATAGGACTAACGTGGGGGCAGTTCTTC.

This clonotype was found a few times. The rearrangement joins TRBV3-1 to TRBJ2-1; 9 bases match TRBD2. The V and J ends lost 1 base and 4 bases, in that order; junction bases with no gene match: 8. This CDR3 spans 17 amino acids. Per the germline V gene, CDR1 is LGHDT and CDR2 is YNNKEL (reference sequence). CDR3 residues: CASSQGGRALRYNEQFF. The CDR3 DNA reads as TGTGCCAGCAGCCAAGGCGGGAGGGCCCTCAGGTACAATGAGCAGTTCTTC.

This chain links TRBV20-1 with TRBJ2-7; 11 bases line up with TRBD2. Per germline, CDR1 DFQATT and CDR2 SNEGSKA (reference sequence). This CDR3 is 14 amino acids long. Trimming at V came to 5 bases and at J to 4 bases, leaving 7 bases not matched to a gene. CDR3 residues: CSAVAGGLTYEQYF. CDR3 sequence (DNA): TGCAGTGCTGTAGCGGGGGGGCTTACTTACGAGCAGTACTTC.